This T cell receptor beta chain stems from a study of beta chain features in type 1 diabetes (dated by TCRdb to 2016 to 2019). Concerning the study at large: Mean age, gender distribution, total cell number and subset yield did not differ between patients and healthy donors. Regulatory and stem cell-like memory subsets were isolated from only 8 patients and roughly 8 healthy donors, whereas naive and central memory subsets came from all 28 donors. In the study, TCRB repertoires of sorted circulating CD4+ T cell subsets from recently diagnosed type 1 diabetes patients were compared with those of matched healthy donors. A total of some 110 million sorted cells were examined across all samples, and the number of cells per subset was strongly correlated with RNA yield.

The High Capacity cDNA Reverse Transcription Kit was used to reverse transcribe all of the isolated RNA, meaning that expressed TCRB transcripts were what got sequenced. Deep immunoSEQ sequencing was applied to naive, central memory and regulatory T cell samples, giving an average of roughly 3.5 million total reads per sample. Sorted cells were lysed in RLT buffer, and RNA was extracted using DNase-treated RNeasy Micro or Mini kits according to cell number. To prevent cross-contamination, each cell subset was processed individually, whereas patient and healthy donor samples were processed jointly. TCRB sequences were amplified from cDNA with the immunoSEQ multiplex PCR, producing 87-bp fragments spanning the CDR3 region. Sequencing of the amplicons was done on the Illumina HiSeq platform. Per the source publication's procedure: Synthetic template baselines were used to correct PCR bias computationally, reads within Hamming distance 2 were collapsed, and singletons that could not be merged were discarded. Reads were aligned to IMGT to assign V, D and J genes, CDR3 length, and insertions or deletions at six rearrangement sites. Within each subset, clonotype counts were normalized to the number of sorted cells before true diversity and Gini coefficients were calculated with the tcR R package. The overlap coefficient, calculated on TCRB nucleotide sequences, was used to quantify repertoire sharing. Here the immuneACCESS table is served through TCRdb, limited to in-frame sequences with V and J called. Missing clones are a known gap in these copies; in checked studies unresolved V genes cover under half, and the rest lacks a known reason. That table gives V, J and clone size, and the DNA gave D and trimming. The sample data list tens of thousands of clones, and roughly two thirds of these were observed just once. Around 4% of the sample comes from the top ten.

Each donor gave one peripheral blood draw, averaging approximately 120 mL, which was collected into heparinised tubes. Naive, central memory, regulatory and stem cell-like memory CD4+ T cells were sorted on a BD FACSAria II using a panel including CD45RO, CCR7, CD25, CD127, CD95 and CD27. Every sorted population had a purity above 95%. PBMCs were isolated right away by Lymphoprep density gradient centrifugation and were stained directly, without culture. To minimize batch effects, samples were stained and sorted in pairs, one healthy donor with one patient per experiment. Notes on this clone: The antigen it binds to is not known. Base qualities are not at hand, and no much larger clone is one base apart.

CDR1 KGHSH and CDR2 LQKENI are derived from the germline V gene. From cysteine to phenylalanine, the CDR3 is 18 amino acids long. Left in the record is the CDR3 DNA by itself, 54 bases read in frame from the first base. From V the trimming removes 1 base and from J it removes 1 base, while the gene matches leave 4 bases of the junction unaccounted for. Points the paper makes about the study in general: Because cDNA rather than genomic DNA was sequenced, highly expressing activated cells could have been over-represented, although no difference in activation and CD3 levels was found between groups. Because the HLA sub-analyses included only small numbers of individuals, any influence of HLA type on TCRB rearrangement was left unresolved. In all four CD4+ subsets, TCRB CDR3 length was moderately but significantly shorter in type 1 diabetes patients. PCR might favor shorter templates, but patient and control samples were amplified and corrected together, so any skew would affect both groups equally. At VDJ recombination sites, type 1 diabetes patients had fewer insertions and more deleted nucleotides, which implies abnormalities in thymic rearrangement. The naive, central memory and regulatory TCRB repertoires appeared to resemble one another more closely among patients than among healthy donors.

The source of this sequence is a young man with type 1 diabetes. Sequenced sample: Tregs from blood. What this sample's cell subset or site label stands for: regulatory CD4+ T cells. The chain couples TRBV18 to TRBJ2-2; TRBD2 matches 12 bases in the middle. The CDR3 protein sequence reads: CASSPRLAGAMNTGELFF. The DNA reads TGTGCCAGCTCACCACGACTAGCGGGGGCCATGAACACCGGGGAGCTGTTTTTT.